These T cell receptor beta chains were read from a single sample in a study of T cells in Graves' hyperthyroidism and ophthalmopathy. TCRdb reanalysed the multiplex PCR reads using MiXCR and keeps one entry per CDR3 protein. This sample has about 640,000 distinct CDR3 sequences, with around 20% found just once. The source material was blood. The source of these receptors is a man aged 30 to 39 with Graves' ophthalmopathy. CDR3s include the opening cysteine and the closing phenylalanine or tryptophan. Fields, in order: CDR3 length, D gene, V gene, J gene, clone size, CDR3 DNA, CDR3 protein. A D gene is named only where the DNA matches it firmly. Size tells how often a clone was seen (once, few, many) or the class of an expanded clone, and some rows leave it out.

length: 16
D: .
V: TRBV7-9
J: TRBJ2-7
size: many
DNA: TGTGCCAGCAGCCGAAAGGGGACGTGGGACTCCTACGAGCAGTACTTC
CDR3: CASSRKGTWDSYEQYF

length: 15
D: TRBD1
V: TRBV7-9
J: TRBJ1-6
size: few
DNA: TGTGCCAGCAGCCAGACCGGGACAGGGAATTCACCCCTCCACTTT
CDR3: CASSQTGTGNSPLHF

length: 14
D: .
V: TRBV10-3
J: TRBJ2-3
size: .
DNA: TGTGCCATCAGCAACCGGGACTCCACAGATACGCAGTATTTT
CDR3: CAISNRDSTDTQYF

length: 15
D: .
V: TRBV15
J: TRBJ2-5
size: few
DNA: TGTGCCACCAGCAGAGATGTAGGCGGGGTGCAGACCCAGTACTTC
CDR3: CATSRDVGGVQTQYF

length: 14
D: .
V: TRBV10-3
J: TRBJ2-7
size: few
DNA: TGTGCCATCAGATCAGGGACGGAGACCTACGAGCAGTACTTC
CDR3: CAIRSGTETYEQYF

length: 12
D: .
V: TRBV5-6
J: TRBJ1-5
size: .
DNA: TGTGCCAGCAGCGAACAGGGTCAGCCCCAGCATTTT
CDR3: CASSEQGQPQHF

length: 14
D: TRBD1
V: TRBV30
J: TRBJ1-5
size: many
DNA: TGTGCCTGGAGTGACGGACAGGGCAATCAGCCCCAGCATTTT
CDR3: CAWSDGQGNQPQHF

length: 13
D: .
V: TRBV11-3
J: TRBJ1-2
size: many
DNA: TGTGCCAGCAGCTCACAGGGACACTATGGCTACACCTTC
CDR3: CASSSQGHYGYTF

length: 15
D: .
V: TRBV4-1
J: TRBJ2-5
size: once
DNA: TGCGCCAGCAGCCAAGATGGAAGGGATCAAGAGACCCAGTACTTC
CDR3: CASSQDGRDQETQYF

length: 12
D: .
V: TRBV30
J: TRBJ1-6
size: many
DNA: TGTGCCTGGAGTGGACTTAATTCACCCCTCCACTTT
CDR3: CAWSGLNSPLHF

length: 15
D: .
V: TRBV29-1
J: TRBJ2-1
size: .
DNA: TGCAGCGTCGACCTTCTAGCTCCCTCCTACAATGAGCAGTTCTTC
CDR3: CSVDLLAPSYNEQFF

length: 15
D: .
V: TRBV7-2
J: TRBJ2-4
size: few
DNA: TGTGCCAGCAGCATGGGGGTTATGGCCAAAAACATTCAGTACTTC
CDR3: CASSMGVMAKNIQYF

length: 14
D: .
V: TRBV29-1
J: TRBJ1-5
size: .
DNA: TGCAGCGTTGGTTACGGGGTTAGCAATCAGCCCCAGCATTTT
CDR3: CSVGYGVSNQPQHF

length: 13
D: .
V: TRBV5-1
J: TRBJ2-7
size: many
DNA: TGCGCCAGCAGCTACGGACGGGGTAACGAGCAGTACTTC
CDR3: CASSYGRGNEQYF

length: 14
D: TRBD2
V: TRBV20-1
J: TRBJ2-7
size: .
DNA: TGCAGTGCTCCCCGACTAGCGGACGCCTACGAGCAGTACTTC
CDR3: CSAPRLADAYEQYF

length: 14
D: .
V: TRBV9
J: TRBJ2-3
size: .
DNA: TGTGCCAGCAGCGTAGAAGCGGCCCGGAGTACGCAGTATTTT
CDR3: CASSVEAARSTQYF

length: 11
D: .
V: TRBV28
J: TRBJ2-7
size: .
DNA: TGTGCCAGCAGTTTAAGGTTCGAGCAGTACTTC
CDR3: CASSLRFEQYF

length: 15
D: TRBD1
V: TRBV6-2/TRBV6-3
J: TRBJ2-7
size: many
DNA: TGTGCCAGCAGTTACAGAGGACAGGGGATGTACGAGCAGTACTTC
CDR3: CASSYRGQGMYEQYF

length: 13
D: TRBD1
V: TRBV12-3/TRBV12-4
J: TRBJ1-2
size: many
DNA: TGTGCCAGCGGTACAGGGACAGGCCATGGCTACACCTTC
CDR3: CASGTGTGHGYTF

length: 15
D: .
V: TRBV2
J: TRBJ2-7
size: many
DNA: TGTGCCAGCAGTGAAGGGGGGTCAGTCTCCTACGAGCAGTACTTC
CDR3: CASSEGGSVSYEQYF

length: 14
D: .
V: TRBV12-3/TRBV12-4
J: TRBJ1-5
size: many
DNA: TGTGCCAGCAGCCTGAGTAGGAGCAATCAGCCCCAGCATTTT
CDR3: CASSLSRSNQPQHF

length: 15
D: TRBD2
V: TRBV2
J: TRBJ2-1
size: many
DNA: TGTGCCAGCAGTGGCACTAGCGGACCCTACAATGAGCAGTTCTTC
CDR3: CASSGTSGPYNEQFF

length: 11
D: .
V: TRBV29-1
J: TRBJ2-2
size: few
DNA: TGCAGCGCCCGTATGGCCGGGGAGCTGTTTTTT
CDR3: CSARMAGELFF

length: 13
D: .
V: TRBV13
J: TRBJ2-3
size: few
DNA: TGTGCCAGCAGCTCGGGACTCCCTGGGAAGCAGTATTTT
CDR3: CASSSGLPGKQYF

length: 14
D: TRBD2
V: TRBV12-3/TRBV12-4
J: TRBJ2-5
size: many
DNA: TGTGCCAGCAGGCGGACTAGCGGCGGGGAGACCCAGTACTTC
CDR3: CASRRTSGGETQYF

length: 16
D: TRBD2
V: TRBV6-1
J: TRBJ2-3
size: few
DNA: TGTGCCAGCAGCGGGGGACTAGCGGGAGAAGTAGATACGCAGTATTTT
CDR3: CASSGGLAGEVDTQYF

length: 14
D: .
V: TRBV18
J: TRBJ2-1
size: many
DNA: TGTGCCAGCTCACGCAGGGGTCCGGGGAATGAGCAGTTCTTC
CDR3: CASSRRGPGNEQFF

length: 15
D: TRBD2
V: TRBV6-1
J: TRBJ2-1
size: many
DNA: TGTGCCAGCAGCTTAACTAGCGGCCCGGCTAATGAGCAGTTCTTC
CDR3: CASSLTSGPANEQFF

length: 17
D: TRBD1
V: TRBV28
J: TRBJ2-5
size: few
DNA: TGTGCCAGCAGTTTACGTCGTCGGACAGGGATCCAAGAGACCCAGTACTTC
CDR3: CASSLRRRTGIQETQYF

length: 15
D: .
V: TRBV7-2
J: TRBJ1-3
size: many
DNA: TGTGCCAGCGTATCTGAATTTAACTCTGGAAACACCATATATTTT
CDR3: CASVSEFNSGNTIYF

length: 15
D: .
V: TRBV6-1
J: TRBJ2-7
size: .
DNA: TGTGCCAGCAGCGAAGGGCCCCAGTCCACCTACGAGCAGTACTTC
CDR3: CASSEGPQSTYEQYF

length: 15
D: TRBD1
V: TRBV28
J: TRBJ2-5
size: many
DNA: TGTGCCAGCAGCTCCGGACAGGGCATTGTGGAGACCCAGTACTTC
CDR3: CASSSGQGIVETQYF

length: 14
D: TRBD1
V: TRBV27
J: TRBJ2-1
size: .
DNA: TGTGCCAGCAGTTTTCGACAGGGATTTAATGAGCAGTTCTTC
CDR3: CASSFRQGFNEQFF

length: 12
D: .
V: TRBV20-1
J: TRBJ1-2
size: few
DNA: TGCAGTGCTAGAGTTGGATACTATGGCTACACCTTC
CDR3: CSARVGYYGYTF

length: 16
D: TRBD2
V: TRBV3-1
J: TRBJ2-1
size: many
DNA: TGTGCCAGCAGCCAAGATAGTAGCGGGAGTCTGAATGAGCAGTTCTTC
CDR3: CASSQDSSGSLNEQFF

length: 15
D: .
V: TRBV7-2
J: TRBJ2-1
size: .
DNA: TGTGCCAGCAGCTTAGGAGCGCTCCCCCTCAATGAGCAGTTCTTC
CDR3: CASSLGALPLNEQFF

length: 11
D: .
V: TRBV6-1
J: TRBJ1-1
size: many
DNA: TGTGCCAGCAGTGAAGGTGTGGGAGCTTTCTTT
CDR3: CASSEGVGAFF

length: 16
D: TRBD2
V: TRBV2
J: TRBJ2-5
size: many
DNA: TGTGCCAGCAGGAGGGACTTAGCGGGAGGGCCGGAGACCCAGTACTTC
CDR3: CASRRDLAGGPETQYF

length: 12
D: .
V: TRBV5-8
J: TRBJ2-2
size: .
DNA: TGTGCCAGCAGCTTGGTACAGGGGGAGCTGTTTTTT
CDR3: CASSLVQGELFF

length: 14
D: .
V: TRBV28
J: TRBJ2-7
size: .
DNA: TGTGCCAGCAGTTTACGGTGGAATCTGGGCGAGCAGTACTTC
CDR3: CASSLRWNLGEQYF

length: 14
D: TRBD2
V: TRBV7-3
J: TRBJ2-1
size: few
DNA: TGTGCCAGCAGCTTAAATGTGGGGGGGAATGAGCAGTTCTTC
CDR3: CASSLNVGGNEQFF

length: 14
D: .
V: TRBV20-1
J: TRBJ2-7
size: .
DNA: TGCAGTGCTAGAGGGGGGGCAGCCTTCTACGAGCAGTACTTC
CDR3: CSARGGAAFYEQYF

length: 14
D: TRBD2
V: TRBV6-1
J: TRBJ2-7
size: many
DNA: TGTGCCAGCAGTTCCCTAGCGGGCGCCTACGAGCAGTACTTC
CDR3: CASSSLAGAYEQYF

length: 13
D: TRBD1
V: TRBV28
J: TRBJ1-1
size: many
DNA: TGTGCCAGCAGTTTCCCTGACAGGGGTGAAGCTTTCTTT
CDR3: CASSFPDRGEAFF

length: 15
D: TRBD1
V: TRBV20-1
J: TRBJ1-1
size: .
DNA: TGCAGTGCTAGGCGGGACAGCCTCCTTAACACTGAAGCTTTCTTT
CDR3: CSARRDSLLNTEAFF

length: 15
D: TRBD1
V: TRBV20-1
J: TRBJ2-5
size: .
DNA: TGCAGTGCTGTCCGGGACAGGGGGCTTGGAGAGACCCAGTACTTC
CDR3: CSAVRDRGLGETQYF

length: 16
D: TRBD2
V: TRBV24-1
J: TRBJ2-1
size: .
DNA: TGTGCCACCGGCGAGAGGGGCGGGAGTATTTACAATGAGCAGTTCTTC
CDR3: CATGERGGSIYNEQFF

length: 13
D: .
V: TRBV10-3
J: TRBJ2-5
size: few
DNA: TGTGCCATCAGTGAGTACAGGCAAGAGACCCAGTACTTC
CDR3: CAISEYRQETQYF

length: 15
D: .
V: TRBV6-2/TRBV6-3
J: TRBJ2-3
size: .
DNA: TGTGCCAGCAGTTATCGCACGGGAAACACAGATACGCAGTATTTT
CDR3: CASSYRTGNTDTQYF

length: 14
D: .
V: TRBV5-1
J: TRBJ2-1
size: .
DNA: TGCGCCAGCAGCTGGGGACTTGTAGGGGATGAGCAGTTCTTC
CDR3: CASSWGLVGDEQFF

length: 13
D: .
V: TRBV12-3/TRBV12-4
J: TRBJ1-6
size: few
DNA: TGTGCCAGCAGTTTAATTTCGGGTTCACCCCTCCACTTT
CDR3: CASSLISGSPLHF

length: 15
D: .
V: TRBV28
J: TRBJ2-3
size: many
DNA: TGTGCCAGCAGTCCAAACGGATGGGATGCAGATACGCAGTATTTT
CDR3: CASSPNGWDADTQYF

length: 15
D: TRBD2
V: TRBV5-1
J: TRBJ2-5
size: .
DNA: TGCGCCAGCAGCCCGACTAGCGGGAGGGGAGAGACCCAGTACTTC
CDR3: CASSPTSGRGETQYF

length: 15
D: TRBD2
V: TRBV12-3/TRBV12-4
J: TRBJ2-1
size: many
DNA: TGTGCCAGCAGTCCTGGCCTAGCGGGAGACAATGAGCAGTTCTTC
CDR3: CASSPGLAGDNEQFF

length: 18
D: TRBD2
V: TRBV7-8
J: TRBJ2-3
size: few
DNA: TGTGCCAGCAGCTCACCTATTATTAGCGGGACTTCCACAGATACGCAGTATTTT
CDR3: CASSSPIISGTSTDTQYF

length: 15
D: .
V: TRBV11-2
J: TRBJ2-7
size: .
DNA: TGTGCCAGCAGCCCCCATATGGTGGTCCCCTACGAGCAGTACTTC
CDR3: CASSPHMVVPYEQYF

length: 18
D: .
V: TRBV12-5
J: TRBJ2-1
size: few
DNA: TGTGCTAGTGGTTTGGTACTTGAGACCTTAAGCTCCTACAATGAGCAGTTCTTC
CDR3: CASGLVLETLSSYNEQFF

length: 14
D: .
V: TRBV12-3/TRBV12-4
J: TRBJ2-5
size: many
DNA: TGTGCCAGCCAAGAAGGCCTCGGTGGGGAGACCCAGTACTTC
CDR3: CASQEGLGGETQYF

length: 14
D: .
V: TRBV20-1
J: TRBJ2-7
size: .
DNA: TGCAGTGCTAGACCAAACATGCCTGGGCTTGAGCAGTACTTC
CDR3: CSARPNMPGLEQYF